This T cell receptor (beta chain) stems from a study of blood T cell repertoires in COVID-19 (dated by TCRdb to the early 2020s). About the study as a whole: Samples from collaborators originated in the United States, Italy and Spain and spanned both the acute and convalescent phases of COVID-19. The material from the prospective study consisted of cDNA or gDNA derived from T cells, B-cell-depleted T cells, or PBMCs. Deeply sampled blood TCRbeta repertoires from subjects exposed to, actively infected with, or recovered from COVID-19 were included in the dataset. The repertoires were released in a freely available public database intended as a resource for research on the immune response to SARS-CoV-2. Samples came from the ongoing ImmuneRACE study (first 160 participants) plus 1,254 subjects from 6 global collaborators. Nearly every sample came with metadata listing a de-identified subject ID, COVID-19 status, age in years and sex. HLA class I and class II types, where available, came from metadata supplied by the sample provider rather than from assay-based typing. Results the study describes overall, beyond this receptor: The quantity of clinical and demographic metadata differed by source and by participant and was supplied without curation.

Based on the germline V gene, the CDR1 and CDR2 sequences are MNHNS and SASEGT. The V end gives up 2 bases and the J end 6 bases, leaving 10 bases in the junction not matched to a gene. The CDR3 numbers 16 residues from cysteine through phenylalanine. Just CDR3 DNA is preserved here, 48 bases in frame from base 1. The immunoSEQ Assay, a bias-controlled multiplex PCR, was used to amplify TCRbeta CDR3 regions from genomic DNA. Per the source publication's procedure: Nucleated cell counts per sample were estimated from amplification of reference gene primers within the assay. To quantify the absolute abundance of each unique TCRbeta CDR3 rearrangement, sequence reads were collapsed and filtered. For each sample, productive Simpson clonality was calculated as the square root of Simpson's diversity index across productive rearrangements. In TCRdb, the immuneACCESS table is reduced to in-frame sequences with V and J assigned. These tables do not hold every clone; where another copy was compared, an unresolved V gene accounts for under half, and the others remain unexplained. That table furnishes V, J and clone size, whereas the DNA furnished D and trimming. The table for this sample lists about 260,000 clones; nearly 85% of them were counted only once. Jointly, the top ten make up about 9.1% of the sample.

With respect to this clone: Which antigen it targets is not known. Nothing much larger sits one base from this clone, and base qualities are not available.

The collaborating institutions used their own protocols to collect whole blood in K2EDTA tubes. For TCRbeta analysis, collaborator samples were shipped as frozen whole blood, as isolated PBMCs, or as DNA extracted from either sample type. Sequencing was performed on peripheral blood. The TCR originated in a human donor in a cohort sampled during active COVID-19. The chain is made from TRBV6-1 and TRBJ1-5; 7 bases in the junction line up with TRBD1. In nucleotides, the sequence is TGTGCCAGCAGTGAACCCATAGGAGGGGGCGTTCAGCCCCAGCATTTT. Its protein is CASSEPIGGGVQPQHF.